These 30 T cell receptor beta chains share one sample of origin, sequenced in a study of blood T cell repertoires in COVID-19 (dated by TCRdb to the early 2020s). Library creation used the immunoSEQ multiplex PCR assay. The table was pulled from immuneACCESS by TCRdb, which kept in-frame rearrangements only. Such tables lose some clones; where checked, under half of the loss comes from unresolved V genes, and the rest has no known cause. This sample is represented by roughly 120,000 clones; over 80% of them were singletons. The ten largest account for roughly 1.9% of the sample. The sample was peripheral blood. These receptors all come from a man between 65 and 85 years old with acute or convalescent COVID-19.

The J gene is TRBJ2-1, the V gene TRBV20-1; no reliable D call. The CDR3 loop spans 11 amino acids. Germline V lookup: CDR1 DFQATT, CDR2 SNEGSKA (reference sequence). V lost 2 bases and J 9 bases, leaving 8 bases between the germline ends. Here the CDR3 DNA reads TGCAGTGCTAGAAAACTATTTGAGCAGTTCTTC. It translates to CSARKLFEQFF.

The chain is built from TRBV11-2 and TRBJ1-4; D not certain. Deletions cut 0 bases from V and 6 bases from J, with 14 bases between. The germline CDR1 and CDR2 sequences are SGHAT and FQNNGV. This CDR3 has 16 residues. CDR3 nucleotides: TGTGCCAGCAGCTTAGATCTGCTCTCCCCAGATGAAAAACTGTTTTTT. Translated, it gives CASSLDLLSPDEKLFF. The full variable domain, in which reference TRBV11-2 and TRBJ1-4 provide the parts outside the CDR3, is EAGVAQSPRYKIIEKRQSVAFWCNPISGHATLYWYQQILGQGPKLLIQFQNNGVVDDSQLPKDRFSAERLKGVDSTLKIQPAKLEDSAVYLCASSLDLLSPDEKLFFGSGTQLSVL.

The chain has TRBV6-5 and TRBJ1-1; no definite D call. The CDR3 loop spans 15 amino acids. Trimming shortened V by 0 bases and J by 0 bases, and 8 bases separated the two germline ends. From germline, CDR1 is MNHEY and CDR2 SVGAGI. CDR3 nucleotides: TGTGCCAGCAGTTACTCGGGCGCTATGAACACTGAAGCTTTCTTT. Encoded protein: CASSYSGAMNTEAFF.

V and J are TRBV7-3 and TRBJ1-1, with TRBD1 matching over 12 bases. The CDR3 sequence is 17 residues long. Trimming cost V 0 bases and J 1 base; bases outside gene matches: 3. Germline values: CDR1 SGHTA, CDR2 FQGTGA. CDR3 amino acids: CASSLTGTGGGNTEAFF. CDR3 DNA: TGTGCCAGCAGCTTAACCGGGACAGGGGGCGGGAACACTGAAGCTTTCTTT. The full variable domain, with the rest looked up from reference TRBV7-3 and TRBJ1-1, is GAGVSQTPSNKVTEKGKYVELRCDPISGHTALYWYRQSLGQGPEFLIYFQGTGAADDSGLPNDRFFAVRPEGSVSTLKIQRTERGDSAVYLCASSLTGTGGGNTEAFFGQGTRLTVV.

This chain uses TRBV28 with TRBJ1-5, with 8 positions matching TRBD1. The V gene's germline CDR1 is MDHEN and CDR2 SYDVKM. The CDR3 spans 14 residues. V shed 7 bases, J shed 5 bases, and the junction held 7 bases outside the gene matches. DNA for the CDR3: TGTGCCAGCACCGAAAGACAGGGGTATCAGCCCCAGCATTTT. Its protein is CASTERQGYQPQHF.

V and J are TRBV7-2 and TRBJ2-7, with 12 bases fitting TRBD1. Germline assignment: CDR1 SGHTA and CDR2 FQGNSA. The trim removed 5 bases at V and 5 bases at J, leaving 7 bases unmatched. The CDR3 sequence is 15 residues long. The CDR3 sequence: CASSTAGTGGHEQYF. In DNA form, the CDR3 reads TGTGCCAGCAGCACCGCCGGGACAGGGGGCCACGAGCAGTACTTC.

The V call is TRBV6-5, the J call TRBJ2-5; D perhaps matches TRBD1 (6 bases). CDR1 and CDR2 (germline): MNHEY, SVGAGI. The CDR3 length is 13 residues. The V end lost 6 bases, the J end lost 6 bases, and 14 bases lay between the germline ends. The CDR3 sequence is CASRLTGVQTQYF. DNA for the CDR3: TGTGCCAGCAGATTGACAGGAGTCCAGACCCAGTACTTC.

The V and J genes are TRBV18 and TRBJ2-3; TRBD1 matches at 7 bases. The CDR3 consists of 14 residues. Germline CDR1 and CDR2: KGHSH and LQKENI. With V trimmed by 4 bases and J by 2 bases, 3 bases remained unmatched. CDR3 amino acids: CASSLGQDTDTQYF. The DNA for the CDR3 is TGTGCCAGCTCACTAGGACAGGACACAGATACGCAGTATTTT.

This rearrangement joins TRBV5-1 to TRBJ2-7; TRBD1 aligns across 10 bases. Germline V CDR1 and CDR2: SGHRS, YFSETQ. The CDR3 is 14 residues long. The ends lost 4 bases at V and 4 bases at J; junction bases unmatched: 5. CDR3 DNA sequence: TGCGCCAGCAGCGTGGACAGGGGGAAATACGAGCAGTACTTC. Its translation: CASSVDRGKYEQYF.

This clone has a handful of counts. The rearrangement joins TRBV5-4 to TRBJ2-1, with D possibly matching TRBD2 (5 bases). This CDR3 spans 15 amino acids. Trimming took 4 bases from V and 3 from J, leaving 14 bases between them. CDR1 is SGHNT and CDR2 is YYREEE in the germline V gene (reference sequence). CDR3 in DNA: TGTGCCAGCAGCCCGTACCGGGGTTTCTACAATGAGCAGTTCTTC. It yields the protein CASSPYRGFYNEQFF.

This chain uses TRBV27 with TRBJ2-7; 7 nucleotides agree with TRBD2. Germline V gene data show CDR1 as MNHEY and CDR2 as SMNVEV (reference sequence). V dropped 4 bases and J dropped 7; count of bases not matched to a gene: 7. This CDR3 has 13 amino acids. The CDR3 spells CASSSQSGGEQYF. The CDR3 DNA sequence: TGTGCCAGCAGTTCCCAATCGGGGGGAGAGCAGTACTTC.

The CDR3 region is CATEGQGDEAFF. The CDR3, as DNA: TGTGCCACCGAGGGACAGGGGGACGAAGCTTTCTTT. The V and J genes are TRBV6-5 and TRBJ1-1, with TRBD1 matching 11 bases. Germline assignment: CDR1 MNHEY and CDR2 SVGAGI. Trimming removed 10 bases from V and 8 bases from J; junction bases left unmatched: 6. The CDR3 contains 12 residues.

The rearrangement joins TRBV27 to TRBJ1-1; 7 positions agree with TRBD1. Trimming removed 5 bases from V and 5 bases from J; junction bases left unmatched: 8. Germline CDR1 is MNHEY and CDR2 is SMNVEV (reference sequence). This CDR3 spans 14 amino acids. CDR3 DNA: TGTGCCAGCAGTCCGGACAGGCGGACGACTGAAGCTTTCTTT. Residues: CASSPDRRTTEAFF.

The CDR3 bases are TGTGCCAGCTCACCACAGGGGGACCTCTCCTACAATGAGCAGTTCTTC. Its protein is CASSPQGDLSYNEQFF. The chain recombines TRBV18 with TRBJ2-1, with D perhaps TRBD1 (6 bases). The CDR3 contains 16 residues. CDR1 and CDR2 (germline): KGHSH, LQKENI. The V gene lost 1 base and the J gene lost 0 bases, with 10 bases spanning the gap.

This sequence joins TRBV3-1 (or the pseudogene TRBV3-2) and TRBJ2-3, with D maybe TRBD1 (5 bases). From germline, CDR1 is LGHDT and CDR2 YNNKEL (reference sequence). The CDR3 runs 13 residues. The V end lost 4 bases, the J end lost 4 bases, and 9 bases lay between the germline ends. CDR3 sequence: CASSPRDADTQYF. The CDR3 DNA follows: TGTGCCAGCAGCCCCAGGGATGCAGATACGCAGTATTTT.

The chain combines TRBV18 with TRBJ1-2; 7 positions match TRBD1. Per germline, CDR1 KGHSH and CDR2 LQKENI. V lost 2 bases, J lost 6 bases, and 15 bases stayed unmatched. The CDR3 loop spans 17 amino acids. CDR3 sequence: CASSPNSPTTGSDGYTF. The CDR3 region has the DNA TGTGCCAGCTCACCAAATTCCCCCACGACAGGGTCAGATGGCTACACCTTC.

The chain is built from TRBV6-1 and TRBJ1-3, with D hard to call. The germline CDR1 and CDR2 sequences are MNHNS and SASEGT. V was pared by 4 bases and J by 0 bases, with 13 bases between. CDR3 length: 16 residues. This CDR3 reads CASSVRRQSSGNTIYF. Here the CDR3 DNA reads TGTGCCAGCAGTGTCCGCAGGCAGAGCTCTGGAAACACCATATATTTT.

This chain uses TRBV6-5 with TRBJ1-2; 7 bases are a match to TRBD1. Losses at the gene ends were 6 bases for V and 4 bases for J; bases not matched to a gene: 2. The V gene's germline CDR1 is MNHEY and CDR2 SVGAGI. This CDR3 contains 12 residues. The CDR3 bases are TGTGCCAGCAGGTGGGACAGCTATGGCTACACCTTC. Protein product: CASRWDSYGYTF.

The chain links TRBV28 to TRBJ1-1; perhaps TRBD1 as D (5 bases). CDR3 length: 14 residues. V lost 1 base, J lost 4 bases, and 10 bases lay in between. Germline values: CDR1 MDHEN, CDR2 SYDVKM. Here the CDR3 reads CASSLSAGGTEAFF. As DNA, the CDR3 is TGTGCCAGCAGTTTATCGGCCGGGGGCACTGAAGCTTTCTTT.

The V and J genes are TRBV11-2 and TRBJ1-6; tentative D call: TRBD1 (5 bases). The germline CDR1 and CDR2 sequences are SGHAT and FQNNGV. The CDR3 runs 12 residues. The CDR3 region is CAAGMNNSPLHF. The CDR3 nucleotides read TGTGCGGCAGGGATGAATAATTCACCCCTCCACTTT.

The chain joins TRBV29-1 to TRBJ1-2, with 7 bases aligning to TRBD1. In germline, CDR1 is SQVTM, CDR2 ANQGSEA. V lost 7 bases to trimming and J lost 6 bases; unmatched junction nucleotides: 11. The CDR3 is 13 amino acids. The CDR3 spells CSGWDSVKDGYTF. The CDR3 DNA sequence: TGCAGCGGATGGGACAGCGTGAAAGATGGCTACACCTTC. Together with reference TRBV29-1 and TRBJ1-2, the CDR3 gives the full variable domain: SAVISQKPSRDICQRGTSLTIQCQVDSQVTMMFWYRQQPGQSLTLIATANQGSEATYESGFVIDKFPISRPNLTFSTLTVSNMSPEDSSIYLCSGWDSVKDGYTFGSGTRLTVV.

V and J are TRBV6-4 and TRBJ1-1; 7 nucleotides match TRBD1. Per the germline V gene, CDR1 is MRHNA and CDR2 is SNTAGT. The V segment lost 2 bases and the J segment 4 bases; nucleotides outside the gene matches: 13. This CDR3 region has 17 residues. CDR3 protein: CASSDPSGDSVRTEAFF. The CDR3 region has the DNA TGTGCCAGCAGTGACCCCAGTGGGGACAGCGTCCGCACTGAAGCTTTCTTT.

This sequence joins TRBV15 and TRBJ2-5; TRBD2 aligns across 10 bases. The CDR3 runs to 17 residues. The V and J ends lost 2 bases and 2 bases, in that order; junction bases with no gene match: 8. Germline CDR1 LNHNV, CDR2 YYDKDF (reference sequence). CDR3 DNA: TGTGCCACCAGCAGACTCCCGGGACTAGCGAGTCAAGAGACCCAGTACTTC. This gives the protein CATSRLPGLASQETQYF.

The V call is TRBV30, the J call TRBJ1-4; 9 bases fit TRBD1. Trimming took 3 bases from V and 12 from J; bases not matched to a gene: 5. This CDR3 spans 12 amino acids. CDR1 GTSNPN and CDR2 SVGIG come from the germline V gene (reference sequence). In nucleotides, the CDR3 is TGTGCCTGGAGGACCCGGACAGGGGAACTGTTTTTT. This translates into CAWRTRTGELFF.

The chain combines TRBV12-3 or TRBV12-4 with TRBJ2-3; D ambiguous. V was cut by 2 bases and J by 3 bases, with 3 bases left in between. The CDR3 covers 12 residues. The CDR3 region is CASSLSTDTQYF. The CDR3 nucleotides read TGTGCCAGCAGTTTATCTACAGATACGCAGTATTTT.

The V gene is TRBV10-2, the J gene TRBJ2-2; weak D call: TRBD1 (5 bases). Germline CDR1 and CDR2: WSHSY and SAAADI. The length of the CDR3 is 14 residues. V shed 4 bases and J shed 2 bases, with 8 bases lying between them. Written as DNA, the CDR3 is TGCGCCAGCAGTGTAGACAGAAACACCGGGGAGCTGTTTTTT. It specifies CASSVDRNTGELFF.

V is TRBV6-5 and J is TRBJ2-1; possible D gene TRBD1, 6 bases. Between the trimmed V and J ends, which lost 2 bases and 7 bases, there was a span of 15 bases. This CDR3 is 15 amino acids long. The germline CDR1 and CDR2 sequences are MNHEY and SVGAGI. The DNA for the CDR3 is TGTGCCAGCAGTTACGCTGCAGGGGATGAAAATGAGCAGTTCTTC. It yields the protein CASSYAAGDENEQFF.

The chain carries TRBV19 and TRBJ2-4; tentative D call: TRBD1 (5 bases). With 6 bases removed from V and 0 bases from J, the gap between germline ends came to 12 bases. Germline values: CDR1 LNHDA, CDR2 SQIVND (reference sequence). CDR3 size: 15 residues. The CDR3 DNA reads TGTGCCAGTAGCCCAAGGGGTCTAGCCAAAAACATTCAGTACTTC. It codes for CASSPRGLAKNIQYF.

CDR3 nucleotides: TGTGCCAGCAGGATGGGAGGGACCCTTTCCTACGAGCAGTACTTC. This translates into CASRMGGTLSYEQYF. This chain links TRBV28 with TRBJ2-7; TRBD2 matches at 7 bases. The germline V gene has CDR1 MDHEN and CDR2 SYDVKM. The CDR3 spans 15 residues. The junction had 9 bases not matched to a gene; V was cut back by 6 bases and J by 1 base. The variable domain in full, completed from reference TRBV28 and TRBJ2-7, reads DVKVTQSSRYLVKRTGEKVFLECVQDMDHENMFWYRQDPGLGLRLIYFSYDVKMKEKGDIPEGYSVSREKKERFSLILESASTNQTSMYLCASRMGGTLSYEQYFGPGTRLTVT.

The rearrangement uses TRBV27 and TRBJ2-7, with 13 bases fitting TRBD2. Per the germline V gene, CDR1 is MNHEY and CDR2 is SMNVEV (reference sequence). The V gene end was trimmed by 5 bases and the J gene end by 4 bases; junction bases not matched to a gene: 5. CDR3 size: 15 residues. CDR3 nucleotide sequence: TGTGCCAGCAGTCCCCGGACTAGCGGGGGATACGAGCAGTACTTC. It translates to CASSPRTSGGYEQYF.